A single sample gave rise to the 26 T cell receptor beta chains below, sequenced in a study of T cells after yellow fever vaccination. MiXCR, run by TCRdb on the 5' RACE reads, gives a single entry per CDR3 protein. Here the sample spans 250,000 to 350,000 distinct CDR3 sequences, 8.5% to 10% being singletons. The sequencing here drew on CD4+ T cells sorted from PBMCs, taken 5 days after the yellow fever booster vaccination. The receptor set was obtained from a man between 18 and 29 years old who received the YFV17D yellow fever vaccine.

V and J are TRBV5-1 and TRBJ2-1; 8 nucleotides match TRBD1. The CDR3 sequence is 15 residues long. After removal of 2 bases from V and 5 bases from J, the junction contained 6 bases not matched to a gene. Germline-derived CDR1 and CDR2 are SGHRS and YFSETQ. CDR3 nucleotides: TGCGCCAGCAGCTTTGTGAGGACAGGGAACAATGAGCAGTTCTTC. Translating gives CASSFVRTGNNEQFF.

The rearrangement links TRBV3-1 to TRBJ2-3; 9 bases line up with TRBD2. The CDR3 loop spans 17 amino acids. From germline, CDR1 is LGHDT and CDR2 YNNKEL (reference sequence). Trimming took 2 bases from V and 0 from J; bases not matched to a gene: 6. The CDR3 DNA reads as TGTGCCAGCAGCCAACGGCGGGGGGGCCTTAGCACAGATACGCAGTATTTT. It codes for CASSQRRGGLSTDTQYF.

The chain carries TRBV7-2 and TRBJ1-4; tentative D call: TRBD1 (6 bases). CDR1 and CDR2 (germline): SGHTA, FQGNSA. The length of the CDR3 is 16 residues. V dropped 6 bases and J dropped 2 bases, with 16 bases sitting between them. The CDR3 region is CASSPLGGLTNEKLFF. The CDR3 DNA is TGTGCCAGCAGTCCATTGGGGGGCTTGACTAATGAAAAACTGTTTTTT.

This clonotype has more than one count but fewer than ten. The chain combines TRBV5-1 with TRBJ2-3; no reliable D call. CDR3 length: 16 amino acids. The V end lost 0 bases, the J end lost 0 bases, and 11 bases lay between the germline ends. In germline, CDR1 is SGHRS, CDR2 YFSETQ. This chain's CDR3 is CASSLAAFTSTDTQYF. Written as DNA, the CDR3 is TGCGCCAGCAGCTTGGCAGCTTTTACTAGCACAGATACGCAGTATTTT.

The chain uses TRBV5-1 and TRBJ2-4; maybe TRBD2 (5 bases). V was pared by 5 bases and J by 3 bases, with 12 bases between. The CDR3 covers 14 residues. In germline, CDR1 is SGHRS, CDR2 YFSETQ. CDR3 in DNA: TGCGCCAGCAGGTCAGTCAGCGGCAAAAACATTCAGTACTTC. This gives the protein CASRSVSGKNIQYF.

The chain couples TRBV6-5 to TRBJ1-1, with a possible D match to TRBD1 (5 bases). This CDR3 is built from 15 residues. Germline V gives CDR1 MNHEY, CDR2 SVGAGI. V gave up 0 bases and J gave up 0 bases, with 8 bases separating them. CDR3 DNA: TGTGCCAGCAGTTACTCGGGGGTGGTGAACACTGAAGCTTTCTTT. As protein: CASSYSGVVNTEAFF.

This clonotype was recorded a few times. This chain links TRBV4-2 with TRBJ1-5, with TRBD1 matching over 7 bases. J lost 2 bases, V lost 0 bases, and 1 base had no gene match. The CDR3 extends over 15 amino acids. Germline V gives CDR1 LGHNA, CDR2 YNFKEQ. Here the CDR3 reads CASSQDTGGNQPQHF. CDR3 bases: TGTGCCAGCAGCCAAGATACAGGGGGCAATCAGCCCCAGCATTTT.

This rearrangement joins TRBV3-1 to TRBJ1-4; 7 nucleotides align to TRBD1. V trimming: 0 bases; J trimming: 8 bases; junction bases outside the gene matches: 9. The CDR3 contains 16 residues. Germline values: CDR1 LGHDT, CDR2 YNNKEL (reference sequence). In DNA, the CDR3 is TGTGCCAGCAGCCAAGATCGCAGGGGGGGGAGAGAAAAACTGTTTTTT. This gives the protein CASSQDRRGGREKLFF.

CDR3 sequence reads: CASSYSRAPVNTEAFF. CDR3 sequence (DNA): TGTGCCAGCAGTTACTCCCGGGCCCCTGTGAACACTGAAGCTTTCTTT. The chain has TRBV6-2 or TRBV6-3 and TRBJ1-1; no reliable D call. V lost 0 bases, J lost 0 bases, and 11 bases lay in between. The CDR3 consists of 16 residues. The germline gives CDR1 MNHEY, CDR2 SVGEGT.

The V gene is TRBV6-6, the J gene TRBJ2-7; D assignment may be TRBD1 or TRBD2 (5 bases each). This CDR3 region has 15 residues. Germline V gives CDR1 MNHNY, CDR2 SVGAGI (reference sequence). Trimming left V 3 bases short and J 2 bases short, with 14 bases between. CDR3 coding DNA: TGTGCCAGCAGTTATTCCCCGCAGGGACCCTACGAGCAGTACTTC. Translating it yields CASSYSPQGPYEQYF.

This chain uses TRBV7-8 with TRBJ2-6; possible D gene TRBD2, 6 bases. The CDR3 covers 18 residues. The V and J ends lost 2 bases and 0 bases respectively, with 14 bases between them. The V gene's germline CDR1 is SGHVS and CDR2 FQNEAQ. CDR3: CASSLRTDYYSGANVLTF. CDR3 nucleotides: TGTGCCAGCAGCTTACGCACGGACTACTACTCTGGGGCCAACGTCCTGACTTTC. Full variable domain (rest looked up from reference TRBV7-8 and TRBJ2-6): GAGVSQSPRYKVAKRGQDVALRCDPISGHVSLFWYQQALGQGPEFLTYFQNEAQLDKSGLPSDRFFAERPEGSVSTLKIQRTQQEDSAVYLCASSLRTDYYSGANVLTFGAGSRLTVL.

The rearrangement uses TRBV18 and TRBJ2-3; tentatively, D is TRBD2 (5 bases). Trimming pared 0 bases from V and 5 bases from J, leaving 12 bases between. CDR1 is KGHSH, CDR2 LQKENI, per germline. CDR3 length equals 15 residues. As DNA, the CDR3 is TGTGCCAGCTCACCACCGGACGGGGATGGAGATACGCAGTATTTT. Translation gives CASSPPDGDGDTQYF.

V is TRBV7-2 and J is TRBJ1-2; the D gene is possibly TRBD1 (6 bases). Trimming took off 4 bases at V and 4 bases at J, with 13 bases between the two ends. Germline CDR1 and CDR2: SGHTA and FQGNSA. The CDR3 totals 14 residues. CDR3 nucleotide sequence: TGTGCCAGCAGCTCCCCGACAGGCCGCTATGGCTACACCTTC. Encoded protein: CASSSPTGRYGYTF.

There are a few counts of this clonotype. The chain carries TRBV5-1 and TRBJ2-5; TRBD1 agrees at 11 bases. The CDR3 loop spans 13 amino acids. The V gene end was trimmed by 5 bases and the J gene end by 4 bases; junction bases not matched to a gene: 1. Germline V gene lookup returns CDR1 SGHRS and CDR2 YFSETQ. This chain's CDR3 is CASRGTGGETQYF. The CDR3, as DNA: TGCGCCAGCAGGGGGACAGGGGGAGAGACCCAGTACTTC. The full variable domain, with the rest looked up from reference TRBV5-1 and TRBJ2-5, is KAGVTQTPRYLIKTRGQQVTLSCSPISGHRSVSWYQQTPGQGLQFLFEYFSETQRNKGNFPGRFSGRQFSNSRSEMNVSTLELGDSALYLCASRGTGGETQYFGPGTRLLVL.

This clonotype was seen a few times. The chain recombines TRBV6-2 or TRBV6-3 with TRBJ2-3, with D uncertain. Trimming took 0 bases from V and 0 from J, leaving 13 bases between them. From germline, CDR1 is MNHEY and CDR2 SVGEGT. The CDR3 is made up of 17 amino acids. The DNA for the CDR3 is TGTGCCAGCAGTTACTCGAGAAGGGATATGAGCACAGATACGCAGTATTTT. Its translation is CASSYSRRDMSTDTQYF.

This clonotype appeared many times. V is TRBV4-3 and J is TRBJ2-2; D is uncertain. Trimming shortened V by 0 bases and J by 8 bases, and 7 bases separated the two germline ends. Germline V CDR1 and CDR2: LGHNA, YSLEER. The CDR3 covers 13 residues. Here the CDR3 DNA reads TGCGCCAGCAGCCAAGAAATCGGTGGGGAGCTGTTTTTT. It is translated as CASSQEIGGELFF.

This clonotype was counted ten times or more. CDR3: CASSFAAGGSYEQYF. DNA for the CDR3: TGTGCCAGCAGCTTCGCAGCGGGGGGTTCCTACGAGCAGTACTTC. The chain couples TRBV7-2 to TRBJ2-7; TRBD2 matches 9 bases. Germline CDR1 SGHTA, CDR2 FQGNSA. After removal of 3 bases from V and 1 base from J, the junction contained 4 bases not matched to a gene. This CDR3 region has 15 residues.

In its sample, this clonotype was seen a few times. The CDR3 is CASSQASGGELFF. CDR3 DNA sequence: TGCGCCAGCAGCCAAGCCTCCGGCGGGGAGCTGTTTTTT. The rearrangement joins TRBV4-1 to TRBJ2-2; the D is unclear. With 1 base removed from V and 7 bases from J, the gap between germline ends came to 7 bases. The CDR3 extends over 13 amino acids. CDR1 and CDR2 from the germline V gene are MGHRA and YSYEKL.

This clonotype occurred many times. This chain connects TRBV19 to TRBJ2-2; D not resolved. Trimming left V 2 bases short and J 0 bases short, with 4 bases between. In germline, CDR1 is LNHDA, CDR2 SQIVND (reference sequence). The CDR3 covers 14 residues. The chain's CDR3 is CASSIRPNTGELFF. CDR3 in DNA: TGTGCCAGTAGTATACGGCCGAACACCGGGGAGCTGTTTTTT.

This clonotype was counted between two and nine times. V and J are TRBV20-1 and TRBJ1-5; D unclear. The CDR3 is 13 amino acids. Germline loops: CDR1 DFQATT, CDR2 SNEGSKA (reference sequence). V was clipped by 3 bases and J by 0 bases, with 6 bases between them. The CDR3 loop is CSASEVSNQPQHF. The CDR3 region has the DNA TGCAGTGCTAGCGAGGTTAGCAATCAGCCCCAGCATTTT.

This clonotype was seen many times. V usage is TRBV5-1 and J usage is TRBJ2-1, with 8 positions matching TRBD1. The length of the CDR3 is 14 residues. Losses at the gene ends were 4 bases for V and 5 bases for J; bases not matched to a gene: 5. Germline V gives CDR1 SGHRS, CDR2 YFSETQ. The CDR3, as DNA: TGCGCCAGCAGCATGACAGGGGCTAACAATGAGCAGTTCTTC. This sequence encodes CASSMTGANNEQFF.

This clonotype was recorded a few times. This rearrangement joins TRBV12-3 or TRBV12-4 to TRBJ2-2, with D possibly called TRBD1 or TRBD2 (5 bases each). CDR3 length: 15 residues. Trimming took off 8 bases at V and 5 bases at J, with 18 bases between the two ends. In DNA form, the CDR3 reads TGTGCCAGCTGCGTAGGGAGCAGGGAGACCGGGGAGCTGTTTTTT. Its translation is CASCVGSRETGELFF.

The V call is TRBV20-1, the J call TRBJ2-2; 10 bases fit TRBD2. Trimming at V came to 3 bases and at J to 4 bases, leaving 5 bases not matched to a gene. The CDR3 spans 15 residues. Germline V gives CDR1 DFQATT, CDR2 SNEGSKA (reference sequence). The CDR3 loop reads CSARVAGGITGELFF. The CDR3 DNA sequence: TGCAGTGCTAGGGTAGCGGGGGGCATCACCGGGGAGCTGTTTTTT.

There are a few counts of this clonotype. This chain links TRBV7-9 with TRBJ1-5; D is possibly TRBD1 (5 bases). The CDR3 extends over 14 amino acids. From germline, CDR1 is SEHNR and CDR2 FQNEAQ (reference sequence). Trimming took 4 bases from V and 9 from J, leaving 16 bases between them. The CDR3 reads CASSSLRAGGPQHF. The CDR3 DNA follows: TGTGCCAGCAGCTCCTTGCGGGCCGGGGGGCCCCAGCATTTT.

The chain joins TRBV4-1 to TRBJ1-1; D is perhaps TRBD1 (5 bases). V was shortened by 1 base and J by 6 bases, with 9 bases between the two germline ends. In germline, CDR1 is MGHRA, CDR2 YSYEKL. The CDR3 has 13 residues. CDR3: CASSQGRGAEAFF. As DNA, the CDR3 is TGCGCCAGCAGCCAAGGTCGGGGGGCTGAAGCTTTCTTT.

This clonotype came up many times. CDR3 coding DNA: TGTGCCAGCCAGGGGACGGAGGGGACTGAAGCTTTCTTT. This codes for CASQGTEGTEAFF. The rearrangement joins TRBV18 to TRBJ1-1; tentative D call: TRBD1 (6 bases). This CDR3 has 13 residues. Germline V gene sequence: CDR1 KGHSH, CDR2 LQKENI. V was shortened by 8 bases and J by 5 bases, with 15 bases between the two germline ends.